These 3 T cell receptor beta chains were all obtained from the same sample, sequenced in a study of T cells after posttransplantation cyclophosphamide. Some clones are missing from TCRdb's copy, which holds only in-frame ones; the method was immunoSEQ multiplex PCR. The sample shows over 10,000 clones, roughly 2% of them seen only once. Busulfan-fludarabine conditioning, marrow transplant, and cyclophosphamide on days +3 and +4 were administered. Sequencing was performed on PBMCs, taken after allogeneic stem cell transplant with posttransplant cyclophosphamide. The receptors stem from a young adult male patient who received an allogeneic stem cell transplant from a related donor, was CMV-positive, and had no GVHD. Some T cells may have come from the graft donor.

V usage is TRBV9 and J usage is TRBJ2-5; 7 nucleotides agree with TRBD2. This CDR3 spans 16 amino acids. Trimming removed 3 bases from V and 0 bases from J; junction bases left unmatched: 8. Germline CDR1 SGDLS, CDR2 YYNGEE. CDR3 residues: CASSARLAGYQETQYF. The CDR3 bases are TGTGCCAGCAGCGCCAGACTAGCAGGGTACCAAGAGACCCAGTACTTC.

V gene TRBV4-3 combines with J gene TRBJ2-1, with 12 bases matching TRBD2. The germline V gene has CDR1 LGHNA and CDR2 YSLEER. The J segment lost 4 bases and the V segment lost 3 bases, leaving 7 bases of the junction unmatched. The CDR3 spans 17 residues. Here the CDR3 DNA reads TGCGCCAGCAGCCATTCCTCAGGGACTAGCGGGTACAATGAGCAGTTCTTC. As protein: CASSHSSGTSGYNEQFF.

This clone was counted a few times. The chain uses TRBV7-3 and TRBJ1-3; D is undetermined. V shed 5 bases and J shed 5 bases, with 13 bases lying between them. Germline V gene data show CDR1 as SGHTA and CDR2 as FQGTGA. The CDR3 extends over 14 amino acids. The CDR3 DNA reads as TGTGCCAGCAGCCCGCAAATATCTAGAAACACCATATATTTT. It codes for CASSPQISRNTIYF.